The entry that follows covers one T cell receptor (beta chain) sequence. Its antigen remains unidentified. Amplification of TRBV12-4/TRBJ1-2 clonotypes used adaptor-ligated barcode primers. One entry per CDR3 protein, called by TCRdb with MiXCR from the multiplex PCR reads. The repertoire holds roughly 400 distinct CDR3 sequences, with approximately 32% as singletons. Study-level findings and limits: In terms of TCR gene usage, tumor memory CD4+ T cells clustered together with blood and lymph node memory CD4+ cells, as well as with lymph node naive CD4+ cells. Tumor-infiltrating Treg TCR alpha and beta sequences overlapped most with tumor naive CD4+ T cells, then blood naive. Naive CD4+ cells shared 10% to 15% of tumor Treg sequences.

Tregs were sorted as CD4+CD25+CD127-/low cells. The V end was cut by 3 bases, the J end by 2 bases, with 4 bases between. The CDR3 is made up of 12 amino acids. The V call is TRBV12-3 or TRBV12-4, the J call TRBJ1-2; D gene ambiguous. The sample taken for sequencing was tumor-infiltrating Tregs sorted from the breast tumor. The receptor was isolated from a female donor with breast cancer. Written as DNA, the CDR3 is TGTGCCAGCAGTTTCAGGAACTATGGCTACACCTTC. Its protein product is CASSFRNYGYTF.